Shown below are 17 T cell receptor beta chains from a single sample sequenced in a study of T cell responses to AZD1222 COVID-19 vaccine. Clones were read by immunoSEQ multiplex PCR, and TCRdb kept only the in-frame ones, dropping some. The sample contains about 140,000 clones, roughly 90% of which appear only once. Sequencing used peripheral blood, obtained on day 0 of AZD1222 vaccination. Receptors were obtained from an adult in good health.

CDR3 sequence (DNA): TGTGCCAGCAGCAGGTCCTCGGACGGTTCACCCCTCCACTTT. This sequence encodes CASSRSSDGSPLHF. This sequence joins TRBV7-2 and TRBJ1-6; D not certain. The V end was cut by 5 bases, the J end by 9 bases, with 14 bases between. The germline V gene encodes CDR1 SGHTA and CDR2 FQGNSA. The CDR3 totals 14 residues.

The V gene is TRBV7-9, the J gene TRBJ1-5; D call uncertain. Trimming removed 7 bases at V and 7 bases at J, with 20 bases between. This CDR3 is 15 amino acids long. Germline loops: CDR1 SEHNR, CDR2 FQNEAQ (reference sequence). DNA of the CDR3: TGTGCCAGCACCGCACGTGGGCACCCGGTGCAGCCCCAGCATTTT. It is translated as CASTARGHPVQPQHF.

This clone was recorded only once. The chain joins TRBV6-5 to TRBJ1-1; TRBD1 matches at 8 bases. This CDR3 spans 15 amino acids. The V segment lost 4 bases and the J segment 1 base; nucleotides outside the gene matches: 5. Germline V gene lookup returns CDR1 MNHEY and CDR2 SVGAGI. CDR3: CASSLQGAQNTEAFF. The CDR3 DNA is TGTGCCAGCAGTTTGCAGGGGGCCCAGAACACTGAAGCTTTCTTT.

The count of this clone is one. This chain uses TRBV5-8 with TRBJ2-3; D is possibly TRBD2 (6 bases). Per the germline V gene, CDR1 is SGHTS and CDR2 is YDEGEE. Trimming stripped 7 bases from V and 1 base from J, with 16 bases between. The CDR3 totals 15 residues. The CDR3, as DNA: TGTGCCAGCCAGGGCCGCACGGGGGGCACAGATACGCAGTATTTT. It yields the protein CASQGRTGGTDTQYF.

Here the CDR3 DNA reads TGCGCCAGCAGCCAAGATCGCAGTAATGAGCAGTTCTTC. Translation gives CASSQDRSNEQFF. The chain links TRBV4-1 to TRBJ2-1; D is ambiguous. This CDR3 region has 13 residues. The germline V gene encodes CDR1 MGHRA and CDR2 YSYEKL. V lost 0 bases and J lost 7, with 7 bases in between.

CDR3 in DNA: TGTGCCATCAGTTACTTACCAGGAACCCAGTACTTC. Its protein is CAISYLPGTQYF. The chain employs TRBV10-3 and TRBJ2-5; D unclear. This CDR3 comprises 12 residues. Between the trimmed V and J ends, which lost 5 bases and 8 bases, there was a span of 12 bases. Per germline, CDR1 ENHRY and CDR2 SYGVKD.

This chain connects TRBV12-3 or TRBV12-4 to TRBJ2-1; D remains ambiguous. The V end was cut by 6 bases, the J end by 12 bases, with 12 bases between. This CDR3 has 11 amino acids. The CDR3 nucleotides read TGTGCCAGCAGCCCTACGGACCGGCAGTTCTTC. Its translation is CASSPTDRQFF.

The CDR3 sequence is CATSDSVAGTVEQFF. DNA of the CDR3: TGTGCCACCAGTGATTCGGTGGCTGGGACAGTTGAGCAGTTCTTC. This chain joins TRBV24-1 and TRBJ2-1, with 7 bases that match TRBD1. V dropped 2 bases and J dropped 9; count of bases not matched to a gene: 9. This CDR3 comprises 15 residues. The V gene's germline CDR1 is KGHDR and CDR2 SFDVKD.

CDR3 in DNA: TGTGCCAGCTCACCAATTGTGGCGCCCGGTTCGAATTCACCCCTCCACTTT. Translation gives CASSPIVAPGSNSPLHF. J is TRBJ1-6 and V is TRBV18; D is ambiguous. The CDR3 totals 17 residues. V was clipped by 2 bases and J by 7 bases, with 18 bases between them. The germline V gene has CDR1 KGHSH and CDR2 LQKENI.

The rearrangement links TRBV6-2 or TRBV6-3 to TRBJ1-1; 7 bases are shared with TRBD1. Germline V lookup: CDR1 MNHEY, CDR2 SVGEGT. This CDR3 is 15 amino acids long. After removal of 2 bases from V and 1 base from J, the junction contained 4 bases not matched to a gene. The CDR3, as DNA: TGTGCCAGCAGTTACAACACAGGGGCGAACACTGAAGCTTTCTTT. Translated, it gives CASSYNTGANTEAFF.

This chain uses TRBV7-9 with TRBJ2-7, with D perhaps assigned TRBD1 or TRBD2 (5 bases each). Germline assignment: CDR1 SEHNR and CDR2 FQNEAQ (reference sequence). Trimming took off 8 bases at V and 4 bases at J, with 18 bases between the two ends. The CDR3 length is 14 residues. DNA for the CDR3: TGTGCCAGCGGTAAACCGGGGACCCTTTACGAGCAGTACTTC. Protein: CASGKPGTLYEQYF. The full variable domain, its missing parts supplied by reference TRBV7-9 and TRBJ2-7, is DTGVSQNPRHKITKRGQNVTFRCDPISEHNRLYWYRQTLGQGPEFLTYFQNEAQLEKSRLLSDRFSAERPKGSFSTLEIQRTEQGDSAMYLCASGKPGTLYEQYFGPGTRLTVT.

The chain uses TRBV28 and TRBJ2-7; D is undetermined. Germline V lookup: CDR1 MDHEN, CDR2 SYDVKM. Trimming stripped 1 base from V and 2 bases from J, with 6 bases between. The CDR3 loop spans 13 amino acids. The CDR3 is CASSLSVPYEQYF. The CDR3 nucleotides are TGTGCCAGCAGTTTATCCGTACCCTACGAGCAGTACTTC.

The chain links TRBV6-2 or TRBV6-3 to TRBJ2-1, with 15 bases matching TRBD2. The V gene's germline CDR1 is MNHEY and CDR2 SVGEGT. The CDR3 extends over 18 amino acids. V lost 5 bases, J lost 4 bases, and 9 bases stayed unmatched. The CDR3 nucleotides read TGTGCCAGCAGTGACCGGCGGACTAGCGGGAGGGCTTACAATGAGCAGTTCTTC. It codes for CASSDRRTSGRAYNEQFF.

The rearrangement uses TRBV18 and TRBJ2-5; D is unclear. The CDR3 loop spans 13 amino acids. The V gene lost 2 bases and the J gene lost 1 base, with 5 bases spanning the gap. CDR1 is KGHSH, CDR2 LQKENI, per germline. The CDR3 DNA sequence: TGTGCCAGCTCACCAGCTTCCCAAGAGACCCAGTACTTC. Its translation: CASSPASQETQYF.

The chain has TRBV9 and TRBJ2-1; D is perhaps TRBD1 (5 bases). V lost 2 bases to trimming and J lost 0 bases, with 15 bases between them. The CDR3 has 17 residues. CDR1 and CDR2 (germline): SGDLS, YYNGEE. CDR3 protein: CASSVEPQGSSYNEQFF. For the CDR3, the DNA is TGTGCCAGCAGCGTCGAACCCCAGGGAAGCTCCTACAATGAGCAGTTCTTC.

The rearrangement links TRBV29-1 to TRBJ1-2; possibly TRBD1 for D (5 bases). CDR3 length equals 13 residues. Germline assignment: CDR1 SQVTM and CDR2 ANQGSEA. V lost 3 bases and J 1 base, leaving 9 bases between the germline ends. In DNA form, the CDR3 reads TGCAGCGTTGAGGGGACGGTTAACTATGGCTACACCTTC. Protein sequence: CSVEGTVNYGYTF.

The genes are TRBV30 and TRBJ1-1, with 7 bases identical to TRBD1. Germline assignment: CDR1 GTSNPN and CDR2 SVGIG (reference sequence). After removal of 0 bases from V and 2 bases from J, the junction contained 0 bases not matched to a gene. This CDR3 is 13 amino acids long. The CDR3 protein is CAWSVGGNTEAFF. The CDR3 nucleotides are TGTGCCTGGAGTGTAGGGGGCAACACTGAAGCTTTCTTT. The full variable domain, with the rest looked up from reference TRBV30 and TRBJ1-1, is SQTIHQWPATLVQPVGSPLSLECTVEGTSNPNLYWYRQAAGRGLQLLFYSVGIGQISSEVPQNLSASRPQDRQFILSSKKLLLSDSGFYLCAWSVGGNTEAFFGQGTRLTVV.